Listed below are T cell receptor beta chains from one sample, sequenced in a study of response to subunit inactivated influenza vaccine. TCRdb re-derived calls from the RT-PCR reads in MiXCR, one entry per CDR3 protein. Counted here are about 650,000 distinct CDR3 sequences, about 14% occurring once; the ten biggest clones make up around 7.6%. The source was PBMCs from blood, collected roughly 15 days before vaccination. The receptors originated from a man aged 50-59 years who received an inactivated influenza vaccine. Each CDR3 is given without its conserved first and last residue.

j_call v_call cdr3_aa
TRBJ2-6 TRBV2 ASSEAGRGANVLT
TRBJ2-1 TRBV12-5 ASGLSYNEQF
TRBJ1-4 TRBV7-9 ASSLGETNEKLF
TRBJ1-1 TRBV15 ATSRERGGVNTEAF
TRBJ1-1 TRBV12-3/TRBV12-4 ASSLVPSLNTEAF
TRBJ2-5 TRBV5-5 ASSIRTGRGETQY
TRBJ2-1 TRBV30 AWSQGNEQF
TRBJ2-5 TRBV9 ASSPSPSGLQETQY
TRBJ1-3 TRBV28 ASTHRGVISGNTIY
TRBJ2-3 TRBV6-1 ASSGEGADTQY
TRBJ1-3 TRBV11-2 ASSSWTGSGNTIY
TRBJ2-7 TRBV27 ASSSLAGLSYEQY
TRBJ2-1 TRBV6-4 ASSSETSTYNEQF
TRBJ2-5 TRBV6-1 ASSKRTSGQETQY
TRBJ1-1 TRBV12-3/TRBV12-4 ASSFRVKNTEAF
TRBJ2-3 TRBV6-5 ASSSPSSGGLYYTQY
TRBJ2-2 TRBV15 ATRRRGGGGNTGELF
TRBJ2-6 TRBV10-3 ATIRDGAGANVLT
TRBJ2-7 TRBV29-1 SVEGQGMPYEQY
TRBJ2-7 TRBV24-1 ATRFLRGAPREQY
TRBJ2-2 TRBV5-4 ASSSSTSRGGELI
TRBJ2-7 TRBV6-1 ASGFRQGSYEQY
TRBJ1-2 TRBV7-2 ASSPKDRGHGGYGYT
TRBJ1-5 TRBV6-1 ASRKGAALQPQH
TRBJ1-1 TRBV11-2 ASSSGEGRTTMGTEAF
TRBJ2-1 TRBV19 ASSFQLAGAYNEQF
TRBJ2-7 TRBV28 ASSYGGDYEQY
TRBJ2-3 TRBV21-1 ASSKLRASGSDTQY
TRBJ2-7 TRBV6-5 ASSYKYRGVYEQY
TRBJ1-6 TRBV7-2 ASSEDRGHPYNSPLH
TRBJ2-7 TRBV29-1 SVFAWREGYSYEQY
TRBJ2-7 TRBV5-6 ASGPSDYEQY
TRBJ2-7 TRBV14 ASSEVGRNVYEQY
TRBJ2-6 TRBV6-1 ASRRGTGMSGANVLT
TRBJ2-3 TRBV5-1 ASSLARLDVSTDTQY
TRBJ2-1 TRBV9 ASSNLLQYNEQF
TRBJ2-1 TRBV20-1 SAIKREGYNEQF
TRBJ2-7 TRBV18 ASSLVREGTYEQY
TRBJ2-1 TRBV3-1 ASSPHIYNEQF
TRBJ2-2 TRBV15 ATSRETGTNTGELF
TRBJ2-1 TRBV20-1 SGFPGTGDNNEQF